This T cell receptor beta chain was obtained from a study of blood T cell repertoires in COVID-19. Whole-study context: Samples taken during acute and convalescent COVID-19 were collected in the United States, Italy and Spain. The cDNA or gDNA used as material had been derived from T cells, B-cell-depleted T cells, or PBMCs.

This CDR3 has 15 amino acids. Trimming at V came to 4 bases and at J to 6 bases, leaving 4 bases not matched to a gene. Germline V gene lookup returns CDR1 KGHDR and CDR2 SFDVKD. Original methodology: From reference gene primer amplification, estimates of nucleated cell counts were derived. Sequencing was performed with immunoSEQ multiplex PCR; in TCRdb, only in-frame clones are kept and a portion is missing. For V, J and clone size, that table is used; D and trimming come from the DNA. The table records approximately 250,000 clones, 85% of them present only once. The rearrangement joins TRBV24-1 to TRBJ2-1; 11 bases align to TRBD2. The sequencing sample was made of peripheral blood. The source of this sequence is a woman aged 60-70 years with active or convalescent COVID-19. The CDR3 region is CATSDPGLAGNEQFF. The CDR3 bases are TGTGCCACCAGTGACCCAGGACTAGCGGGCAATGAGCAGTTCTTC.